The text below deals with one TCR beta chain. The antigen is not known. Replicate sorted-subset PCRs were loaded with around 200 ng DNA, about 30,000 T cell genomes. The table came from immunoSEQ multiplex PCR; TCRdb's copy has only in-frame clones and leaves some out. This table holds about 2.4 million clones, more than 85% found once. The data are from a study of shared clonotypes between healthy human individuals. Study results and caveats: Clonotype sharing among the donors was expected to vary with sequencing depth. Larger estimated richness was generally seen in naive subsets than in memory subsets.

Only Caucasian adults living in Nashville, Tennessee made up the donor group. CDR1 MNHNS and CDR2 SASEGT come from the germline V gene. V was trimmed by 7 bases and J by 2 bases, leaving 12 bases between them. The CDR3 runs 14 residues. The sequencing input was naive CD4+ T cells from PBMCs. Subset defined: CD45RA+ positively selected. The TCR sequence derives from a man aged 18 to 35 in good health. Some clones in this sample may be carry-over from other donors' samples. V is TRBV6-1 and J is TRBJ1-5; D remains ambiguous. CDR3 in DNA: TGTGCCAGCATGACGGGTTGGGGCAATCAGCCCCAGCATTTT. Protein sequence: CASMTGWGNQPQHF.